Here is one T cell receptor (beta chain) with its context. This sample was taken from a study of human T cells and chemical hapten exposure. Germline V CDR1 and CDR2: GTSNPN, SVGIG (reference sequence). V lost 5 bases and J lost 8, with 16 bases in between. The CDR3 has 13 residues. Using its own MiXCR run on the RACE reads, TCRdb lists one record per CDR3 protein. The sample has 80,000 or so distinct CDR3 sequences; 9.5% to 12% are singletons. Time point indicated: patch test 1, 2 weeks after DPC sensitization. Specified treatment: therapeutic diphenylcyclopropenone sensitization with weekly scalp DPC.

V usage is TRBV30 and J usage is TRBJ2-4, with D maybe TRBD2 (6 bases). The receptor was isolated from a woman aged 50 to 60 with alopecia areata. Some clones in this sample may be carry-over from other donors' samples. This specimen consisted of whole blood, obtained in connection with sensitization to the hapten diphenylcyclopropenone (DPC). The CDR3 region has the DNA TGTGCCTGGGCCCGGGACTCGGGGGACATTCAGTACTTC. This gives the protein CAWARDSGDIQYF.